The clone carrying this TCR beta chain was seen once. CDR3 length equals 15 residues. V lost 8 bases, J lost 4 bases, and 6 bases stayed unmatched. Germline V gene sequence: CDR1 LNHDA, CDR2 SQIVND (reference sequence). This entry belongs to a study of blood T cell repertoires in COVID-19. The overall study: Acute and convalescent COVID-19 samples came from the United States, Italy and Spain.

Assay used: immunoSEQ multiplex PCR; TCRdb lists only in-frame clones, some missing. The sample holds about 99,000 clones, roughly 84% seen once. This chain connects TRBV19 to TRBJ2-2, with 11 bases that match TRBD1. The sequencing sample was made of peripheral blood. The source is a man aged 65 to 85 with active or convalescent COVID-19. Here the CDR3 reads CASGWDRGVTGELFF. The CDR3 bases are TGTGCCAGTGGATGGGACAGGGGGGTCACCGGGGAGCTGTTTTTT.